Listed here are 22 T cell receptor beta chains from one sample, sequenced in a study of blood T cell repertoires in COVID-19. Some clones are missing from TCRdb's copy, which holds only in-frame ones; the method was immunoSEQ multiplex PCR. The sample records approximately 230,000 clones, around 89% being singletons. The sample taken for sequencing was PBMCs or T cells enriched from blood (not recorded which). These receptors all come from a woman under 40 who had recovered from COVID-19.

This clone was counted once. The chain joins TRBV7-9 to TRBJ2-1, with TRBD2 matching 7 bases. The germline V gene encodes CDR1 SEHNR and CDR2 FQNEAQ (reference sequence). Trimming took 5 bases from V and 7 from J; bases not matched to a gene: 5. This CDR3 comprises 13 residues. The CDR3 spells CASSPLGGNEQFF. The CDR3 nucleotides read TGTGCCAGCAGCCCCCTGGGGGGGAATGAGCAGTTCTTC.

This sequence joins TRBV2 and TRBJ1-1; tentative D call: TRBD1 (5 bases). Germline V lookup: CDR1 SNHLY, CDR2 FYNNEI. Trimming cost V 1 base and J 0 bases, with 9 bases left between them. The CDR3 spans 15 residues. The DNA of the CDR3 is TGTGCCAGCAGTGAAGAGGGCAGGGTGAACACTGAAGCTTTCTTT. It is translated as CASSEEGRVNTEAFF.

The chain uses TRBV27 and TRBJ1-1; 8 bases are shared with TRBD1. CDR1 MNHEY and CDR2 SMNVEV come from the germline V gene (reference sequence). The CDR3 has 14 residues. The ends lost 4 bases at V and 3 bases at J; junction bases unmatched: 4. The CDR3 loop reads CASSSPQGDTEAFF. CDR3 bases: TGTGCCAGCAGTTCCCCACAGGGGGACACTGAAGCTTTCTTT.

The V gene is TRBV2, the J gene TRBJ2-4; 10 bases are a match to TRBD1. Losses at the gene ends were 3 bases for V and 3 bases for J; bases not matched to a gene: 8. The germline CDR1 and CDR2 sequences are SNHLY and FYNNEI. The CDR3 sequence is 17 residues long. CDR3 nucleotides: TGTGCCAGCAGTGAGAGACAGGGGGCGGTCGGCAAAAACATTCAGTACTTC. The encoded protein is CASSERQGAVGKNIQYF. Combining the CDR3 with reference TRBV2 and TRBJ2-4 gives the whole variable domain EPEVTQTPSHQVTQMGQEVILRCVPISNHLYFYWYRQILGQKVEFLVSFYNNEISEKSEIFDDQFSVERPDGSNFTLKIRSTKLEDSAMYFCASSERQGAVGKNIQYFGAGTRLSVL.

This clone came up once. The chain carries TRBV9 and TRBJ1-6; D is possibly TRBD1 (6 bases). CDR3 size: 18 residues. CDR1 SGDLS and CDR2 YYNGEE come from the germline V gene. Trimming took 3 bases from V and 5 from J, leaving 21 bases between them. CDR3 DNA: TGTGCCAGCAGCGACGCACGTTCCCGGGACACCCATAATTCACCCCTCCACTTT. Its protein is CASSDARSRDTHNSPLHF.

This chain joins TRBV27 and TRBJ1-1, with TRBD1 matching over 8 bases. The CDR3 is 15 residues long. The germline V gene has CDR1 MNHEY and CDR2 SMNVEV (reference sequence). Trimming took 3 bases from V and 6 from J; bases not matched to a gene: 9. Here the CDR3 DNA reads TGTGCCAGCAGTTTGGACAGGGCTGGTGGGTCTGAAGCTTTCTTT. Amino acids: CASSLDRAGGSEAFF.

This clone was counted a single time. J is TRBJ2-1 and V is TRBV7-9, with 12 bases that match TRBD2. The CDR3 totals 18 residues. J lost 7 bases, V lost 3 bases, and 13 bases had no gene match. Germline V gives CDR1 SEHNR, CDR2 FQNEAQ (reference sequence). This chain's CDR3 is CASSLGPGLAGGVNEQFF. In DNA, the CDR3 is TGTGCCAGCAGCTTGGGCCCGGGGCTAGCGGGAGGGGTGAATGAGCAGTTCTTC.

This chain links TRBV5-1 with TRBJ2-5, with D possibly being TRBD1 (6 bases). V lost 3 bases, J lost 3 bases, and 12 bases lay in between. Looked up from germline, CDR1 is SGHRS and CDR2 is YFSETQ. The CDR3 loop spans 14 amino acids. CDR3 residues: CASSSQRGKETQYF. CDR3 in DNA: TGCGCCAGCAGCTCCCAAAGGGGGAAAGAGACCCAGTACTTC.

This clone was detected only a few times. The chain has TRBV6-5 and TRBJ1-4; 7 positions match TRBD1. The CDR3 runs to 13 residues. Trimming took 6 bases from V and 5 from J; bases not matched to a gene: 3. CDR1 and CDR2 from the germline V gene are MNHEY and SVGAGI. This chain's CDR3 is CASRRTGNEKLFF. The CDR3, as DNA: TGTGCCAGCAGGCGGACAGGAAATGAAAAACTGTTTTTT.

This clone occurred once. This chain connects TRBV5-4 to TRBJ1-2; 7 bases agree with TRBD1. Germline CDR1 and CDR2: SGHNT and YYREEE (reference sequence). CDR3 length equals 14 residues. Unmatched junction bases numbered 3, after V lost 0 bases and J lost 4 bases. For the CDR3, the DNA is TGTGCCAGCAGCTTGGCCCGGGACAGCTATGGCTACACCTTC. It is translated as CASSLARDSYGYTF. The full variable domain, rest sourced from reference TRBV5-4 and TRBJ1-2, is ETGVTQSPTHLIKTRGQQVTLRCSSQSGHNTVSWYQQALGQGPQFIFQYYREEENGRGNFPPRFSGLQFPNYSSELNVNALELDDSALYLCASSLARDSYGYTFGSGTRLTVV.

This CDR3 is CASSLVLGFNYGYTF. CDR3 DNA: TGCGCCAGCAGCTTGGTCCTGGGCTTTAACTATGGCTACACCTTC. The chain recombines TRBV5-1 with TRBJ1-2; D gene uncertain. Germline assignment: CDR1 SGHRS and CDR2 YFSETQ. CDR3 size: 15 residues. V was cut by 0 bases and J by 1 base, with 10 bases left in between.

This clone appeared once. The genes are TRBV6-5 and TRBJ1-1; D is ambiguous. The ends were cut back, 5 bases at V and 8 bases at J, with 12 bases in the middle. This CDR3 contains 12 residues. Looked up from germline, CDR1 is MNHEY and CDR2 is SVGAGI. For the CDR3, the DNA is TGTGCCAGCAGTCTACGAATACCGGAAGCTTTCTTT. Its translation: CASSLRIPEAFF.

The gene calls are TRBV19 and TRBJ2-5; TRBD1 matches at 8 bases. The CDR3 consists of 17 residues. J lost 2 bases, V lost 5 bases, and 13 bases had no gene match. Germline V CDR1 and CDR2: LNHDA, SQIVND (reference sequence). DNA of the CDR3: TGTGCCAGTAGTCGAGGACAGGGCCTTCACCGACAAGAGACCCAGTACTTC. Translated: CASSRGQGLHRQETQYF.

The CDR3 region is CASSQVANTEAFF. The CDR3 nucleotides are TGTGCCAGCAGCCAAGTAGCGAACACTGAAGCTTTCTTT. The chain couples TRBV4-2 to TRBJ1-1; D is unresolved. This CDR3 has 13 amino acids. Trimming took 1 base from V and 1 from J, leaving 4 bases between them. Germline loops: CDR1 LGHNA, CDR2 YNFKEQ.

The genes are TRBV2 and TRBJ2-7; D not resolved. CDR3 size: 14 residues. Trimming removed 3 bases from V and 0 bases from J, with 9 bases in between. In germline, CDR1 is SNHLY, CDR2 FYNNEI. In nucleotides, the CDR3 is TGTGCCAGCAGTGACCGGTCAAGCTCCTACGAGCAGTACTTC. It codes for CASSDRSSSYEQYF.

The chain employs TRBV7-9 and TRBJ1-1; possible D gene TRBD1, 6 bases. There are 16 residues in the CDR3. Trimming left V 3 bases short and J 0 bases short, with 14 bases between. Germline lookup yields CDR1 SEHNR and CDR2 FQNEAQ (reference sequence). The CDR3 loop reads CASSFTPDSLNTEAFF. The CDR3 region has the DNA TGTGCCAGCAGCTTCACCCCGGACAGTTTGAACACTGAAGCTTTCTTT.

This rearrangement joins TRBV5-4 to TRBJ2-2; no firm D call. The CDR3 is made up of 16 amino acids. Trimming cost V 3 bases and J 0 bases, with 12 bases left between them. Germline lookup yields CDR1 SGHNT and CDR2 YYREEE (reference sequence). The CDR3 DNA is TGTGCCAGCAGCTCACCCTATTCAACGAACACCGGGGAGCTGTTTTTT. Amino acid sequence: CASSSPYSTNTGELFF. Full variable domain (missing parts from reference TRBV5-4 and TRBJ2-2): ETGVTQSPTHLIKTRGQQVTLRCSSQSGHNTVSWYQQALGQGPQFIFQYYREEENGRGNFPPRFSGLQFPNYSSELNVNALELDDSALYLCASSSPYSTNTGELFFGEGSRLTVL.

This clone was detected only once. Other DNA variants within this sample encode the same CDR3. V usage is TRBV27 and J usage is TRBJ1-6; D gene uncertain. Germline V gives CDR1 MNHEY, CDR2 SMNVEV (reference sequence). Trimming pared 3 bases from V and 5 bases from J, leaving 2 bases between. The CDR3 is made up of 12 amino acids. CDR3 in amino acids: CASSFNNSPLHF. The CDR3, as DNA: TGTGCCAGCAGTTTTAATAATTCACCCCTCCACTTT.

The V gene is TRBV7-9, the J gene TRBJ1-2, with D possibly being TRBD1 (5 bases). The CDR3 extends over 14 amino acids. In germline, CDR1 is SEHNR, CDR2 FQNEAQ (reference sequence). V was clipped by 0 bases and J by 3 bases, with 8 bases between them. The DNA for the CDR3 is TGTGCCAGCAGCTTAGCTGACAGATACTATGGCTACACCTTC. The encoded protein is CASSLADRYYGYTF.

CDR3 sequence (DNA): TGTGCCAGCAGTTTTAGTTCGGGGATCTCAGCTTTCTTT. Protein: CASSFSSGISAFF. This chain connects TRBV27 to TRBJ1-1; no definite D call. Trimming pared 3 bases from V and 10 bases from J, leaving 15 bases between. Germline CDR1 and CDR2: MNHEY and SMNVEV (reference sequence). The CDR3 is 13 residues long.

The chain links TRBV5-1 to TRBJ2-7; 11 bases align to TRBD1. Germline trimming cut 3 bases from V and 6 bases from J; bases unmatched to any gene: 8. This CDR3 comprises 15 residues. Germline CDR1 SGHRS, CDR2 YFSETQ. CDR3 coding DNA: TGCGCCAGCAGCTCGGATGGGACAGGGGGGCGCGAGCAGTACTTC. Its protein is CASSSDGTGGREQYF.

The rearrangement joins TRBV25-1 to TRBJ1-1, with D possibly TRBD1 on 5 matching bases. V shed 2 bases and J shed 5 bases, with 18 bases lying between them. Germline V gene data show CDR1 as MGHDK and CDR2 as SYGVNS. CDR3 size: 16 residues. The CDR3: CASSERIPGSGTEAFF. CDR3 sequence (DNA): TGTGCCAGCAGTGAAAGGATCCCAGGGTCTGGGACTGAAGCTTTCTTT.